This TCR beta chain was sequenced during a study of blood T cell repertoires in COVID-19. Overall study context: The analysed material was cDNA or gDNA that came from T cells, B-cell-depleted T cells, or PBMCs.

In the authors' methods: Estimation of nucleated cell counts was performed using reference gene primer amplification. Generated by immunoSEQ multiplex PCR, the TCRdb table keeps only in-frame clones and is missing some. The DNA gave D and trimming, while V, J and clone size come from that table. The sample lists 450,000 or so clones, roughly 90% occurring once. Seattle cases were enrolled at active infection and followed longitudinally. With V trimmed by 1 base and J by 2 bases, 3 bases remained unmatched. Looked up from germline, CDR1 is KGHSH and CDR2 is LQKENI. The CDR3 has 16 residues. V usage is TRBV18 and J usage is TRBJ2-1, with TRBD2 matching over 9 bases. The clonotype originates from a man aged 18 to 30 with COVID-19, enrolled during active disease. The specimen was peripheral blood. As DNA, the CDR3 is TGTGCCAGCTCACCACGGACTAGCGCGACCTACAATGAGCAGTTCTTC. Translated: CASSPRTSATYNEQFF.